This T cell receptor (beta chain) was captured in a study of monozygotic twins with inflammatory bowel disease. Two nested PCRs, roughly 16 and 10 cycles, amplified TCRalpha and TCRbeta cDNA. TCRdb reprocessed the 5' RACE reads and stores each CDR3 protein as one record, lacking DNA. The sample holds approximately 300,000 distinct CDR3 sequences. This CDR3 region has 13 residues. Germline V gives CDR1 KGHDR, CDR2 SFDVKD. General study results and limits: Compared with healthy co-twins, IBD patients showed reduced TCRbeta repertoire diversity by inverse Simpson. Other individuals had fewer clonotypes in common with IBD patients than with healthy twins, especially with disease activity.

Points on this clonotype: The antigen remains unidentified.

Researchers collected about 2.5 ml of blood per donor. J is TRBJ2-3 and V is TRBV24-1. The sequenced material came from blood. The origin of this receptor is a human donor with ulcerative colitis or Crohn's disease, or a healthy co-twin of an affected twin (not recorded which). CDR3 residues: CATSVPLVDTQYF.